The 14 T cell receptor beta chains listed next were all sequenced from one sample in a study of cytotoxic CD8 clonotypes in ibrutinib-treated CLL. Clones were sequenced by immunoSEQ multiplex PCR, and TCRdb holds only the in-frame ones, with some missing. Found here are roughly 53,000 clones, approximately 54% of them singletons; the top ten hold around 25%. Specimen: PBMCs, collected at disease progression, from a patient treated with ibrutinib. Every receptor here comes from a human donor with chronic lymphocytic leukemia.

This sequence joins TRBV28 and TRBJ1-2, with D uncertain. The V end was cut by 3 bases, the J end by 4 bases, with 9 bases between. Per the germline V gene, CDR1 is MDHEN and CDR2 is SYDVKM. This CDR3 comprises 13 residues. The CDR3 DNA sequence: TGTGCCAGCAGTTTGTCACGGACCTATGGCTACACCTTC. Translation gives CASSLSRTYGYTF.

CDR3 in amino acids: CASSSPRARGTDTQYF. CDR3 coding DNA: TGTGCCAGCAGTTCCCCCCGGGCTAGAGGCACAGATACGCAGTATTTT. The V gene is TRBV6-5, the J gene TRBJ2-3; D remains unclear. CDR3 length: 16 amino acids. CDR1 and CDR2 (germline): MNHEY, SVGAGI. With 4 bases removed from V and 1 base from J, the gap between germline ends came to 15 bases.

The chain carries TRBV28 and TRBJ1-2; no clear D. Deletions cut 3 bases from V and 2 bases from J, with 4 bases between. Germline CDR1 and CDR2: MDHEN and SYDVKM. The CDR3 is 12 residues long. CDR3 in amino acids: CASSFGNYGYTF. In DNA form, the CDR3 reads TGTGCCAGCAGTTTTGGAAACTATGGCTACACCTTC.

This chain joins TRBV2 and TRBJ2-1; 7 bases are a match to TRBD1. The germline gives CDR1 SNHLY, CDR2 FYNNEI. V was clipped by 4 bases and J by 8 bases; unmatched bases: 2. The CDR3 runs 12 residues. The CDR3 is CASSGTGHEQFF. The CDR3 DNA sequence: TGTGCCAGCAGTGGGACAGGTCATGAGCAGTTCTTC.

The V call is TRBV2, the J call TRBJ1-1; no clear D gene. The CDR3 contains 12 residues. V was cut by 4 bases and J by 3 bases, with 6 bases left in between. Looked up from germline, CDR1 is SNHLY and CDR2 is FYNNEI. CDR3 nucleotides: TGTGCCAGCAGTGTAAGGTACACTGAAGCTTTCTTT. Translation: CASSVRYTEAFF.

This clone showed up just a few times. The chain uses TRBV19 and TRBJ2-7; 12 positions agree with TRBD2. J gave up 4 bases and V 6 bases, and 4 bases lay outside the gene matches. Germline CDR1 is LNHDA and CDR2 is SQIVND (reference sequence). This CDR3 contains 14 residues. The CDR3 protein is CASSGLAGRYEQYF. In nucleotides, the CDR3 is TGTGCCAGTAGCGGACTAGCGGGGAGGTACGAGCAGTACTTC.

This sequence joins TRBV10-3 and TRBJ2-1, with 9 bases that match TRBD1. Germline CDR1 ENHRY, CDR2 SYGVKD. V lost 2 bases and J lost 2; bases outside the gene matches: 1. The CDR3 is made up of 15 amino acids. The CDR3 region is CAISEGDRAYNEQFF. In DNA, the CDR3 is TGTGCCATCAGTGAGGGGGACAGGGCCTACAATGAGCAGTTCTTC.

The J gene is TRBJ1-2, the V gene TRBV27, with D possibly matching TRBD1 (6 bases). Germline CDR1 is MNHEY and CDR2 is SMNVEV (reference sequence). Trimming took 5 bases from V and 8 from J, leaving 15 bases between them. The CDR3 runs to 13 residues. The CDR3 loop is CASSPWTAGGYTF. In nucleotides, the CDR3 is TGTGCCAGCAGTCCGTGGACAGCCGGCGGCTACACCTTC.

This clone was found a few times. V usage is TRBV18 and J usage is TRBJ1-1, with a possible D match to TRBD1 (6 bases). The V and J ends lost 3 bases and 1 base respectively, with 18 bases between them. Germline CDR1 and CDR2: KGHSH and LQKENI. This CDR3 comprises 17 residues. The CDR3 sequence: CASSPTETGLRNTEAFF. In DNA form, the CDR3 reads TGTGCCAGCTCACCCACTGAAACAGGGCTTCGGAACACTGAAGCTTTCTTT.

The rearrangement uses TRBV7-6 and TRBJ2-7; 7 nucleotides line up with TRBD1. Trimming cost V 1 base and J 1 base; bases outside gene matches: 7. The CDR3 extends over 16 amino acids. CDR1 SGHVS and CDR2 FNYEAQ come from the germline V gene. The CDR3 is CASSLGPRQGSYEQYF. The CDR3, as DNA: TGTGCCAGCAGCTTAGGGCCCCGACAGGGATCCTACGAGCAGTACTTC.

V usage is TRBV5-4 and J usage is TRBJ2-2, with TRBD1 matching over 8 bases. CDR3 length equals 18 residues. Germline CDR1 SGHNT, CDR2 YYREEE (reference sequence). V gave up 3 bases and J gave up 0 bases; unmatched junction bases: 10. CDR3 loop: CASSSGLPGQANTGELFF. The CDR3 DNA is TGTGCCAGCAGCTCCGGGCTCCCGGGACAGGCGAACACCGGGGAGCTGTTTTTT.

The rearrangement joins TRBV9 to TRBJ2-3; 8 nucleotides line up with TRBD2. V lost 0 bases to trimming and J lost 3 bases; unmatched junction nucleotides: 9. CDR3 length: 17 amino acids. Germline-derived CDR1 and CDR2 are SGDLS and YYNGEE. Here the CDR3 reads CASSVDGLAFVTDTQYF. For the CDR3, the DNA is TGTGCCAGCAGCGTAGACGGACTAGCCTTTGTTACAGATACGCAGTATTTT.

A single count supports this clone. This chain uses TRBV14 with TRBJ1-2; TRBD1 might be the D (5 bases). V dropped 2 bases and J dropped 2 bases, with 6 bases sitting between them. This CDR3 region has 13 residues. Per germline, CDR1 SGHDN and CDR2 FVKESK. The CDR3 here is CASSQRGNYGYTF. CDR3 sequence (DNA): TGTGCCAGCAGCCAAAGGGGAAACTATGGCTACACCTTC.

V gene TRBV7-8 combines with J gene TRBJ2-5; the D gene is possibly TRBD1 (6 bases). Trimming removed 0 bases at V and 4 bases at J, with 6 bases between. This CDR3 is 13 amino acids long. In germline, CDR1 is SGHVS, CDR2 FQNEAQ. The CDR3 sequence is CASSLARGETQYF. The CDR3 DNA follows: TGTGCCAGCAGCTTAGCCAGGGGAGAGACCCAGTACTTC. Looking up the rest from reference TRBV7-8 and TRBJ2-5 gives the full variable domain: GAGVSQSPRYKVAKRGQDVALRCDPISGHVSLFWYQQALGQGPEFLTYFQNEAQLDKSGLPSDRFFAERPEGSVSTLKIQRTQQEDSAVYLCASSLARGETQYFGPGTRLLVL.